The clone carrying this TCR beta chain was seen many times. These data come from a study of low-dose radiotherapy and immunotherapy resistance in tumors. Study in general: From cycle 1 day 1, patients took oral aspirin 300 mg every day for four cycles.

Both TCRalpha and TCRbeta chains were reverse transcribed with V-gene-specific primers. TCR amplification involved 20 to 25 PCR cycles with a constant-region primer and V-primer adapter. In vitro transcription was used to amplify the isolated mRNA. TCRdb re-called the reads with MiXCR, one entry per CDR3 protein. The data contain roughly 100,000 distinct CDR3 sequences, 20% of them singletons. V dropped 1 base and J dropped 0 bases, with 13 bases sitting between them. The CDR3 totals 16 residues. CDR1 and CDR2 (germline): DFQATT, SNEGSKA (reference sequence). Time point here: after trial treatment. Indicated treatment: LDRT plus nivolumab, ipilimumab, low-dose cyclophosphamide and aspirin (RACIN trial).

The sample consisted of PBMCs, taken after low-dose radiotherapy plus immunotherapy. The TCR originated in a female donor with ovarian cancer. The V call is TRBV20-1, the J call TRBJ1-5, with a weak D call TRBD1 (5 bases). For the CDR3, the DNA is TGCAGTGCTAGAGGAGACAGAGATTTTAGCAATCAGCCCCAGCATTTT. It codes for CSARGDRDFSNQPQHF.